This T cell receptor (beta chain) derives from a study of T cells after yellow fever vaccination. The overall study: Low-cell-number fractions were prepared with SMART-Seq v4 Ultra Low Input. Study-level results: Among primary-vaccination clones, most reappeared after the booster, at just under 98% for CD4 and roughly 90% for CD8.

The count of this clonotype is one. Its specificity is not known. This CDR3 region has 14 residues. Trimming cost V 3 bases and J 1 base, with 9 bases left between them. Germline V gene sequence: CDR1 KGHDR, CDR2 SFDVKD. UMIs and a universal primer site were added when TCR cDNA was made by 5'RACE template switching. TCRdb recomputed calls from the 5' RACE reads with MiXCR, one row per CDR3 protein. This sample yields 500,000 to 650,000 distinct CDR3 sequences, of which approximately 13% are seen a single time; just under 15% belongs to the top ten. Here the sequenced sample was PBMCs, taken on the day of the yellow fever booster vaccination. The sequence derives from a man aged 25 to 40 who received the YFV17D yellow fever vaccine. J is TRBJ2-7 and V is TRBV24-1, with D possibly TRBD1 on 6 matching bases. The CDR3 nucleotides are TGTGCCACCAGTGATACAGGGAAATCCTACGAGCAGTACTTC. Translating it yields CATSDTGKSYEQYF.